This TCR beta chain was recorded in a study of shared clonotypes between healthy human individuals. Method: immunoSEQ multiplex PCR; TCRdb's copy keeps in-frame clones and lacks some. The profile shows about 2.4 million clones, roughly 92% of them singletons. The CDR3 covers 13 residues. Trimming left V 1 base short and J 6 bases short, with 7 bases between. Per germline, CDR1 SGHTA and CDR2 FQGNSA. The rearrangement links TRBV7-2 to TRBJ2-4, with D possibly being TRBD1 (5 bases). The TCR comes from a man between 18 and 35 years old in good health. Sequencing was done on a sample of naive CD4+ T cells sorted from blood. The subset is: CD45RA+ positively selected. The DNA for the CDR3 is TGTGCCAGCAGCTTAGTTACAGGAAACATTCAGTACTTC. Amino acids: CASSLVTGNIQYF.